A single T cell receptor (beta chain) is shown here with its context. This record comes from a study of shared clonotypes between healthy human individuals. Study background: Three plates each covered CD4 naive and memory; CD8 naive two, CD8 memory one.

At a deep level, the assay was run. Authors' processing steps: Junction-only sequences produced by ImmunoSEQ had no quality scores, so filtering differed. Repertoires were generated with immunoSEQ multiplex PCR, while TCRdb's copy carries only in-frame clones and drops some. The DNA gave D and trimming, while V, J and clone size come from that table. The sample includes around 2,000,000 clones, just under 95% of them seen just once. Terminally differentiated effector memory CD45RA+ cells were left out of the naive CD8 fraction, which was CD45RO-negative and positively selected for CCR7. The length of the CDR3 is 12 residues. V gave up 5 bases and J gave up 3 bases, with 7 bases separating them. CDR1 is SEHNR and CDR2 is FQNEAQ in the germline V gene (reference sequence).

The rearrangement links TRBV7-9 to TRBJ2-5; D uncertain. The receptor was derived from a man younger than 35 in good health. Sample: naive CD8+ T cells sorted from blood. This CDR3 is CASSPDKETQYF. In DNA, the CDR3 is TGTGCCAGCAGCCCGGATAAAGAGACCCAGTACTTC.